Listed below are T cell receptor beta chains from one sample, sequenced in a study of cytomegalovirus exposure and HLA in healthy donors. Data came from immunoSEQ multiplex PCR; TCRdb stores just in-frame clones and leaves some out. The repertoire includes around 64,000 clones, over 60% of them detected once, and approximately 6.3% sits in the top ten. Source material: PBMCs. These receptors all come from a man aged 25 to 40 in good health and CMV-seropositive. The CDR3 runs from the conserved cysteine through the conserved F or W. Each record gives: D gene, J gene, clone size, V gene, CDR3 DNA, CDR3 protein. A D gene is named only where the DNA matches it firmly. Some rows have no size entry. The others give once, few or many, or a class for an expanded clone.

>TRBD1|TRBJ2-7|once|TRBV5-1
TGCGCCAGCAGCTGGACACAGGGGGCAGGCTACGAGCAGTACTTC
CASSWTQGAGYEQYF
>TRBD1|TRBJ2-7|.|TRBV6-6
TGTGCCAGCAGTCAGCATCGGACAGGAGCGGTGTTC
CASSQHRTGAVF
>.|TRBJ2-7|.|TRBV4-2
TGTGCCAGCCGCTCTTATTCCCGAGCCTACGAGCAGTACTTC
CASRSYSRAYEQYF
>.|TRBJ1-1|few|TRBV5-1
TGCGCCAGCAGCTTACTCCAGGAAAGGACTGAAGCTTTCTTT
CASSLLQERTEAFF
>.|TRBJ2-1|once|TRBV29-1
TGCAGCGTTCTGAGAGCGGGCGACTACAATGAGCAGTTCTTC
CSVLRAGDYNEQFF
>TRBD2|TRBJ2-7|.|TRBV5-1
TGCGCCAGCACCAACAAGCGGGGGGCCTACGAGCAGTACTTC
CASTNKRGAYEQYF
>.|TRBJ2-1|.|TRBV29-1
TGCAGCGTTGAAGGGGGGCCCTACCTATCCTACAATGAGCAGTTCTTC
CSVEGGPYLSYNEQFF
>.|TRBJ1-1|.|TRBV7-8
TGTGCCAGCAGCGTCAGGGTGGGCACTGAAGCTTTCTTT
CASSVRVGTEAFF
>TRBD2|TRBJ2-1|once|TRBV5-1
TGCGCCAGCAGCTCGTTAGGGGGGACTAGCGGGGGGCCGTGGGTCTCTGAGCAGTTCTTC
CASSSLGGTSGGPWVSEQFF
>.|TRBJ1-5|.|TRBV6-5
TGTGCCAGCAGCGGGGGACCCGGACAGCCCCAGCATTTT
CASSGGPGQPQHF
>TRBD1|TRBJ1-2|once|TRBV28
TGTGCCACCCTGACAGGGGACTATGGCTACACCTTC
CATLTGDYGYTF
>.|TRBJ2-3|.|TRBV7-8
TGTGCCAGCAGCTCCCTGCGGAGCACCCTTGGGGATACGCAGTATTTT
CASSSLRSTLGDTQYF
>.|TRBJ1-6|.|TRBV7-2
TGTGCCAGCAGCCATTCTCTCCTCGGGTCACCCCTCCACTTT
CASSHSLLGSPLHF
>TRBD1|TRBJ1-2|.|TRBV9
TGTGCCAGCAGCGCCTCCGGGACAGGGGGCGATGGCTACACCTTC
CASSASGTGGDGYTF
>.|TRBJ1-5|.|TRBV25-1
TGTGCCAGCAGTGGGGCGGGCCTCAATCAGCCCCAGCATTTT
CASSGAGLNQPQHF
>.|TRBJ2-7|.|TRBV10-1
TGCGCCAGCAGTGAAGGGACATCCTCCTACGAGCAGTACTTC
CASSEGTSSYEQYF
>.|TRBJ1-6|.|TRBV5-4
TGTGCCAGCAGCTTGGGATATGATTCTGGGCAGTGGGATTCACCCCTCCACTTT
CASSLGYDSGQWDSPLHF
>.|TRBJ2-2|once|TRBV9
TGTGCCAGCAGCGTTCGGCAGGGGTCGGCCGGGGAGCTGTTTTTT
CASSVRQGSAGELFF
>.|TRBJ1-3|once|TRBV27
TGTGCCAGCAGCCCTACTCTGACTGGAAACACCATATATTTT
CASSPTLTGNTIYF
>TRBD1|TRBJ2-3|.|TRBV5-1
TGCGCCAGCAGCACCGGGACAGGGGGCGGCACAGATACGCAGTATTTT
CASSTGTGGGTDTQYF
>.|TRBJ1-2|.|TRBV7-9
TGTGCCAGCAGCTTAGCTGGGGCAGGTAACAACTATGGCTACACCTTC
CASSLAGAGNNYGYTF
>TRBD1|TRBJ1-6|.|TRBV7-2
TGTGCCAGCAGCGTGAGACAGGGGGCGGATTCACCCCTCCACTTT
CASSVRQGADSPLHF
>.|TRBJ1-1|few|TRBV7-6
TGTGCCAGCAGCTTAAGCGAGAACACTGAAGCTTTCTTT
CASSLSENTEAFF
>TRBD2|TRBJ2-3|.|TRBV5-1
TGCGCCAGCAGGCCGCGGGAGACTACAGATACGCAGTATTTT
CASRPRETTDTQYF
>.|TRBJ2-5|.|TRBV11-1
TGTGCCAGCAGCTGGGGGGTCCGGGAGACCCAGTACTTC
CASSWGVRETQYF
>TRBD1|TRBJ2-7|.|TRBV5-1
TGCGCCAGCAGCCTGAGTCCCGGGACAGGGGGCCTCGAGCAGTACTTC
CASSLSPGTGGLEQYF
>.|TRBJ1-2|.|TRBV28
TGTGCCAGCAGTCTACAGGACTATGGCTACACCTTC
CASSLQDYGYTF
>.|TRBJ2-1|.|TRBV6-5
TGTGCCAGCAGCCAGCGGAGGCACAATGAGCAGTTCTTC
CASSQRRHNEQFF
>TRBD1|TRBJ2-2|.|TRBV5-4
TGTGCCACCATCGACAGGGACCGTCCCACCGGGGAGCTGTTTTTT
CATIDRDRPTGELFF
>.|TRBJ2-2|.|TRBV5-1
TGCGCCAGCAGCTTGGGCGGCAGCTTCAACACCGGGGAGCTGTTTTTT
CASSLGGSFNTGELFF
>.|TRBJ2-6|.|TRBV29-1
TGCAGCGTTTCGGGGCGGGATGTTGGGGCCAACGTCCTGACTTTC
CSVSGRDVGANVLTF
>.|TRBJ1-2|once|TRBV19
TGTGCCAGTAGCCAGGGTCCTCGCCTAAGAAAAGGTGGCTACACCTTC
CASSQGPRLRKGGYTF
>.|TRBJ1-2|.|TRBV28
TGTGCCAGCAGTTCGGCGCGTCAGGCGGGCGGTTGTGGCTACACCTTC
CASSSARQAGGCGYTF
>.|TRBJ2-7|.|TRBV7-2
TGTGCCAGCAGCTTACGGGGATCAAAGCAGTACTTC
CASSLRGSKQYF
>.|TRBJ1-5|once|TRBV27
TGTGCCAGCAGTTATTATAAGTCAGGCAATCAGCCCCAGCATTTT
CASSYYKSGNQPQHF
>TRBD1|TRBJ1-2|.|TRBV10-3
TGTGCCATCACCGGGACAGGGGATGGCTACACCTTC
CAITGTGDGYTF
>.|TRBJ2-7|.|TRBV5-8
TGTGCCAGCAGCTTCAGGGGACGCGACGAGCAGTACTTC
CASSFRGRDEQYF
>.|TRBJ1-4|.|TRBV10-3
TGTGCCATCAGTGAGCGGCAGGAACTCAATGAAAAACTGTTTTTT
CAISERQELNEKLFF
>.|TRBJ1-2|.|TRBV6-1
TGTGCCAGCAGTGAAGCGCGGGGTGGGGGCTACACCTTC
CASSEARGGGYTF
>.|TRBJ2-5|.|TRBV5-1
TGCGCCAGCAGCTTCTCCCAAGAGACCCAGTACTTC
CASSFSQETQYF
>TRBD2|TRBJ2-7|.|TRBV27
TGTGCCAGCAGTGACATCGGGCGACTAGCGGGGGGGCCCTACGAGCAGTACTTC
CASSDIGRLAGGPYEQYF
>.|TRBJ1-4|.|TRBV6-5
TGTGCCAGCTCCGGCACGGGGAACGGTGAAAAACTGTTTTTT
CASSGTGNGEKLFF
>TRBD2|TRBJ2-1|.|TRBV27
TGTGCCAGCAGTCAACTAGCGGGGGAGTGGAATGAGCAGTTCTTC
CASSQLAGEWNEQFF
>.|TRBJ1-2|.|TRBV4-2
TGTGCCAGCAGCCAACCAACAGGGAGGGGGGGCGGTGGCTACACCTTC
CASSQPTGRGGGGYTF
>.|TRBJ1-1|few|TRBV6-1
TGTGCCAGCAGTGAACACGGGGACACTGAAGCTTTCTTT
CASSEHGDTEAFF
>.|TRBJ2-6|.|TRBV7-3
TGTGCCAGCAGCTTAACGAGGGCTGGGGCCAACGTCCTGACTTTC
CASSLTRAGANVLTF
>.|TRBJ2-1|.|TRBV9
TGTGCCAGCAGCGTCGAGTCCTACAATGAGCAGTTCTTC
CASSVESYNEQFF
>TRBD1|TRBJ1-2|.|TRBV5-6
TGTGCCAGCAGACCGGGAACAGGGGGTGGCTACACCTTC
CASRPGTGGGYTF
>TRBD1|TRBJ1-4|.|TRBV2
TGTGCCAGCAGTCCCGGGACAGGTCTTGCAACTAATGAAAAACTGTTTTTT
CASSPGTGLATNEKLFF
>.|TRBJ1-6|.|TRBV30
TGTGCCTGGAGTGCAGGGCAGCCTAATTCACCCCTCCACTTT
CAWSAGQPNSPLHF
>.|TRBJ2-7|.|TRBV9
TGTGCCAGCAGCTCTCAAGGGGGGGCAGACGAGCAGTACTTC
CASSSQGGADEQYF
>TRBD2|TRBJ2-3|.|TRBV2
TGTGCCAGTCGTCCGGGGGGGCTCACAGATACGCAGTATTTT
CASRPGGLTDTQYF
>TRBD2|TRBJ2-6|.|TRBV30
TGTGCCTGGACCGCGGGGGGGCTCTCTGGGGCCAACGTCCTGACTTTC
CAWTAGGLSGANVLTF
>.|TRBJ2-2|.|TRBV7-9
TGTGCCAGCAGCCCGAGGCTTGCGGACACCGGGGAGCTGTTTTTT
CASSPRLADTGELFF